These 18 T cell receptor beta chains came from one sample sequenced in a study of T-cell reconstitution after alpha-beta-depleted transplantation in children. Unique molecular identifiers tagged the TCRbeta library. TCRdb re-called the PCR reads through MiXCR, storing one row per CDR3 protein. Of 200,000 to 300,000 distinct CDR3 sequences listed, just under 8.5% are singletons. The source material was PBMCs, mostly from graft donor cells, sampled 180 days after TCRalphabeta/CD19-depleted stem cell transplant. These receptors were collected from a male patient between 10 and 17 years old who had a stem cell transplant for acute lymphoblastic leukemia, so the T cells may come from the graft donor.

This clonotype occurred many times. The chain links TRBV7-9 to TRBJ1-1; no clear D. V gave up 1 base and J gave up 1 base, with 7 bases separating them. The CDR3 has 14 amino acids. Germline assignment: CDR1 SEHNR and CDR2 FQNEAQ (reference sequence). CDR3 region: CASSLVFQNTEAFF. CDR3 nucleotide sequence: TGTGCCAGCAGCTTAGTTTTTCAGAACACTGAAGCTTTCTTT.

The CDR3 region has the DNA TGTGCCAGCAGCTTAGGCCACAGGGGGCTCAGCGAGCAGTACTTC. Amino acid sequence: CASSLGHRGLSEQYF. The rearrangement joins TRBV7-8 to TRBJ2-7, with 9 bases identical to TRBD1. After removal of 1 base from V and 6 bases from J, the junction contained 7 bases not matched to a gene. Germline V gene data show CDR1 as SGHVS and CDR2 as FQNEAQ. CDR3 length equals 15 residues. Based on the CDR3 plus reference TRBV7-8 and TRBJ2-7, the full variable domain is GAGVSQSPRYKVAKRGQDVALRCDPISGHVSLFWYQQALGQGPEFLTYFQNEAQLDKSGLPSDRFFAERPEGSVSTLKIQRTQQEDSAVYLCASSLGHRGLSEQYFGPGTRLTVT.

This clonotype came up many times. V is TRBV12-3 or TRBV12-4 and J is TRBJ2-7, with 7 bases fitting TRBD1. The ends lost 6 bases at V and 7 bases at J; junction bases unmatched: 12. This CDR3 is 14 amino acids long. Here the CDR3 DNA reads TGTGCCAGCAGCCAAGGGGGCGCTACGAGGGAGCAGTACTTC. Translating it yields CASSQGGATREQYF.

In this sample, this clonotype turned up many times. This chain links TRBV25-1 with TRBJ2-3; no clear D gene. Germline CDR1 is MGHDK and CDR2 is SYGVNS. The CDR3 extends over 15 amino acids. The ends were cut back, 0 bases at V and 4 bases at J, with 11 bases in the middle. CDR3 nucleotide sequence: TGTGCCAGCAGTGAATATAGGCAGAACCCAGATACGCAGTATTTT. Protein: CASSEYRQNPDTQYF.

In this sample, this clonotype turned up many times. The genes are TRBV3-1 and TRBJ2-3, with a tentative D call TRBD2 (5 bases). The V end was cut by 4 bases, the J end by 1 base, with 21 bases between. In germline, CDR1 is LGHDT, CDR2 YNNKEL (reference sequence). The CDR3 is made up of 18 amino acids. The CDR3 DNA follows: TGTGCCAGCAGCCCGAGGGTGGCGGCGGCAACCCGCACAGATACGCAGTATTTT. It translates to CASSPRVAAATRTDTQYF.

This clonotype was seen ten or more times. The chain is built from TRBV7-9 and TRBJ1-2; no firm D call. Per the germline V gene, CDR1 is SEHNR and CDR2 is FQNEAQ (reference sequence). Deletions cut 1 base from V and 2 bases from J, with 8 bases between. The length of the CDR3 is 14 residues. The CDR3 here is CASSLVWSNYGYTF. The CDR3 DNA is TGTGCCAGCAGCTTAGTCTGGTCGAACTATGGCTACACCTTC.

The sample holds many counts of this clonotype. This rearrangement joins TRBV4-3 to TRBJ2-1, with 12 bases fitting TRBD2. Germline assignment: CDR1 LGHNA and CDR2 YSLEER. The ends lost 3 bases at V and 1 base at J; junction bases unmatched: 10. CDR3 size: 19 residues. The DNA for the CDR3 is TGCGCCAGCAGCCAGTATCTAGCGGGGGGGCCGAAGTCCTACAATGAGCAGTTCTTC. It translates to CASSQYLAGGPKSYNEQFF.

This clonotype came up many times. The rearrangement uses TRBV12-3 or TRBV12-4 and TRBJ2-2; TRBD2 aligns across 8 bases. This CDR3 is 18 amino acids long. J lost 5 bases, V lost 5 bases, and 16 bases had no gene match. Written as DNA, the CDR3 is TGTGCCAGCAGTCCCTTTGCACGGGAGGGAGCTAGGACCGGGGAGCTGTTTTTT. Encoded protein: CASSPFAREGARTGELFF.

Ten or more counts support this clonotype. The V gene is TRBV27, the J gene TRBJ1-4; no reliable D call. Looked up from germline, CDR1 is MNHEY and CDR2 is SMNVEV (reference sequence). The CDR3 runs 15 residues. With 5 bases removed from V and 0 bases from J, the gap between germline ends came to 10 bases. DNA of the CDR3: TGTGCCAGCAGTGAAACAGCTTCAACTAATGAAAAACTGTTTTTT. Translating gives CASSETASTNEKLFF.

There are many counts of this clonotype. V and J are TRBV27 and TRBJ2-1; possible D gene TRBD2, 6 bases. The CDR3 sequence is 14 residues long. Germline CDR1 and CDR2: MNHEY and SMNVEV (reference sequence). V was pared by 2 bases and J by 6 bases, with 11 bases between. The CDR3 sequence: CASSLAGTRNEQFF. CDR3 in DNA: TGTGCCAGCAGTTTAGCTGGGACTCGCAATGAGCAGTTCTTC.

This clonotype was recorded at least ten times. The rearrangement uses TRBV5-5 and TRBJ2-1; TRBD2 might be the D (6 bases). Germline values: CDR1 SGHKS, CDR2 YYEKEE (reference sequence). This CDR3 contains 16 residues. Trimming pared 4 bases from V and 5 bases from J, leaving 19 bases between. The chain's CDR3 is CASSPWRGGPNNEQFF. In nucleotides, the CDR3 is TGTGCCAGCAGCCCCTGGAGGGGCGGGCCGAACAATGAGCAGTTCTTC.

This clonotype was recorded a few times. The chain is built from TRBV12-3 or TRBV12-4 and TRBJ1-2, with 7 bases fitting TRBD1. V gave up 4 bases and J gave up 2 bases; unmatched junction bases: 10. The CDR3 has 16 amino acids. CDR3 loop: CASSSSPGRGNYGYTF. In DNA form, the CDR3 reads TGTGCCAGCAGTTCCTCCCCGGGCAGGGGGAACTATGGCTACACCTTC.

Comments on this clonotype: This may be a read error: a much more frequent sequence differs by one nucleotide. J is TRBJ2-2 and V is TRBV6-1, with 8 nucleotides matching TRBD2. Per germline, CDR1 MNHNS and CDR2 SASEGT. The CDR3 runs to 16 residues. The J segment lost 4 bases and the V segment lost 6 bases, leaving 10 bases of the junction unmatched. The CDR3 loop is CASRETSGGITGELFF. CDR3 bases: TGTGCCAGCAGAGAAACTAGCGGAGGGATCACCGGGGAGCTGTTTTTT.

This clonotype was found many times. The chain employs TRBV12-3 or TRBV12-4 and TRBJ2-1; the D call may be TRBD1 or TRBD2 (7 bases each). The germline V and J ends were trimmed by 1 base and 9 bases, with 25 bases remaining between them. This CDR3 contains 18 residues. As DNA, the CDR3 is TGTGCCAGCAGTTTAGAGGTAGGGCAGGGGGGGACCTTCAGTGAGCAGTTCTTC. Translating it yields CASSLEVGQGGTFSEQFF.

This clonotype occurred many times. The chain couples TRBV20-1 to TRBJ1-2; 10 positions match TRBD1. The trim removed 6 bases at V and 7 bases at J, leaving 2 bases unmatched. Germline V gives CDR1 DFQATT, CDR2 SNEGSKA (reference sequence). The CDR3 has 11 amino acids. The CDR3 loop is CSAWTGGGYTF. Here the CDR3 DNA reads TGCAGTGCCTGGACAGGGGGTGGCTACACCTTC.

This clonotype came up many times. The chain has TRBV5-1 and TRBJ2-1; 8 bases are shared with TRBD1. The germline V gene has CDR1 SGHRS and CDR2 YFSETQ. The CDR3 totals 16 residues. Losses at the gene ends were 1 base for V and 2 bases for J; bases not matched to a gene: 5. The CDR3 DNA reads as TGCGCCAGCAGCTTGAGCCAGGGGGCACCCTACAATGAGCAGTTCTTC. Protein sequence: CASSLSQGAPYNEQFF.

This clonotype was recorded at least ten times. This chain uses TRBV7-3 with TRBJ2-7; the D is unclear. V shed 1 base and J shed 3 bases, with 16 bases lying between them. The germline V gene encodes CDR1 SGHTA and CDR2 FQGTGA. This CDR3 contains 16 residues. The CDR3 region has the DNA TGTGCCAGCAGCTTAATCGGTCCGGCGATGGGCTACGAGCAGTACTTC. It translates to CASSLIGPAMGYEQYF.

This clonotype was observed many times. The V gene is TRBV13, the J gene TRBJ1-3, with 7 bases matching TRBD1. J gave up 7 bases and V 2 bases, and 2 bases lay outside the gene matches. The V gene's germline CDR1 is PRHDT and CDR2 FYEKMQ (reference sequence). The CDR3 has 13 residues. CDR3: CASSLSRGNTIYF. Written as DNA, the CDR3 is TGTGCCAGCAGCTTATCCAGGGGGAACACCATATATTTT.